Following are 10 T cell receptor beta chains from one sample sequenced in a study of blood T cell repertoires in COVID-19. The assay was immunoSEQ multiplex PCR, and TCRdb's table has in-frame clones only and misses some. The sample has 230,000 or so clones; 84% are singletons. Sequencing input: peripheral blood. The receptors here all came from a man over 45 with active or convalescent COVID-19.

This chain connects TRBV7-9 to TRBJ1-4; 7 positions match TRBD1. The CDR3 sequence is 16 residues long. The germline CDR1 and CDR2 sequences are SEHNR and FQNEAQ (reference sequence). With V trimmed by 5 bases and J by 0 bases, 6 bases remained unmatched. CDR3 DNA sequence: TGTGCCAGCAGCCTAGGGACAGTTGCAACTAATGAAAAACTGTTTTTT. It yields the protein CASSLGTVATNEKLFF.

The DNA for the CDR3 is TGTGCCAGCAGCTTCCTAGCGGGGGTTAAGTCAGATACGCAGTATTTT. Its protein product is CASSFLAGVKSDTQYF. V usage is TRBV5-8 and J usage is TRBJ2-3, with 10 bases matching TRBD2. Germline CDR1 reads SGHTS; CDR2 reads YDEGEE. V lost 2 bases, J lost 4 bases, and 7 bases stayed unmatched. This CDR3 spans 16 amino acids.

The chain has TRBV7-8 and TRBJ2-3; 8 positions agree with TRBD2. Trimming at V came to 5 bases and at J to 7 bases, leaving 17 bases not matched to a gene. CDR1 and CDR2 from the germline V gene are SGHVS and FQNEAQ. The CDR3 has 17 residues. The CDR3 region is CASSTQRGGGTLNTQYF. DNA for the CDR3: TGTGCCAGCAGCACCCAACGTGGCGGGGGGACTCTTAATACGCAGTATTTT.

V and J are TRBV5-6 and TRBJ2-7; 9 bases line up with TRBD1. V gave up 1 base and J gave up 4 bases; unmatched junction bases: 6. CDR3 length: 15 amino acids. Germline V lookup: CDR1 SGHDT, CDR2 YYEEEE. CDR3 coding DNA: TGTGCCAGCAGCTTGTTAGGGACAGGGTCATACGAGCAGTACTTC. Translating gives CASSLLGTGSYEQYF.

V usage is TRBV5-1 and J usage is TRBJ2-3; 8 bases fit TRBD1. The V and J ends lost 0 bases and 2 bases, in that order; junction bases with no gene match: 2. Germline V lookup: CDR1 SGHRS, CDR2 YFSETQ. The CDR3 totals 15 residues. The CDR3 reads CASSLGQGYTDTQYF. The CDR3, as DNA: TGCGCCAGCAGCTTGGGACAGGGGTACACAGATACGCAGTATTTT. Based on the CDR3 plus reference TRBV5-1 and TRBJ2-3, the full variable domain is KAGVTQTPRYLIKTRGQQVTLSCSPISGHRSVSWYQQTPGQGLQFLFEYFSETQRNKGNFPGRFSGRQFSNSRSEMNVSTLELGDSALYLCASSLGQGYTDTQYFGPGTRLTVL.

The V call is TRBV19, the J call TRBJ1-3, with D unclear. Trimming stripped 1 base from V and 0 bases from J, with 7 bases between. Germline V CDR1 and CDR2: LNHDA, SQIVND (reference sequence). CDR3 size: 15 residues. The CDR3 protein is CASSIAVFSGNTIYF. The DNA of the CDR3 is TGTGCCAGTAGTATAGCGGTCTTCTCTGGAAACACCATATATTTT.

The chain joins TRBV3-1 (or the pseudogene TRBV3-2) to TRBJ2-5, with a weak D call TRBD1 (6 bases). Germline V gives CDR1 LGHDT, CDR2 YNNKEL (reference sequence). This CDR3 contains 14 residues. Trimming took 1 base from V and 6 from J, leaving 12 bases between them. The CDR3: CASSQVGASKTQYF. CDR3 nucleotide sequence: TGTGCCAGCAGCCAAGTGGGGGCATCGAAGACCCAGTACTTC.

Only a few counts were recorded for this clone. V and J are TRBV29-1 and TRBJ2-1; 7 bases agree with TRBD2. Germline CDR1 reads SQVTM; CDR2 reads ANQGSEA. V dropped 3 bases and J dropped 7; count of bases not matched to a gene: 6. This CDR3 comprises 13 residues. CDR3 protein: CSVDDLGGNEQFF. The CDR3 coding sequence is TGCAGCGTTGACGACCTGGGGGGGAATGAGCAGTTCTTC.

The chain employs TRBV19 and TRBJ1-6; 11 bases fit TRBD1. J gave up 6 bases and V 5 bases, and 3 bases lay outside the gene matches. Germline loops: CDR1 LNHDA, CDR2 SQIVND (reference sequence). The CDR3 runs 15 residues. CDR3 DNA: TGTGCCAGTAGTTCAGGGACAGGGGGTAATTCACCCCTCCACTTT. Its protein product is CASSSGTGGNSPLHF.

This clone was detected only once. This sequence joins TRBV2 and TRBJ1-1; maybe TRBD1 (5 bases). Germline V CDR1 and CDR2: SNHLY, FYNNEI. V shed 6 bases and J shed 6 bases, with 17 bases lying between them. The CDR3 has 14 amino acids. Here the CDR3 reads CASRLQGPTPEAFF. The CDR3 coding sequence is TGTGCCAGCAGACTTCAGGGCCCCACTCCTGAAGCTTTCTTT.